Shown below are 28 T cell receptor beta chains from a single sample sequenced in a study of shared clonotypes between healthy human individuals. Some clones are missing from TCRdb's copy, which holds only in-frame ones; the method was immunoSEQ multiplex PCR. Of millions of clones listed, 95% are singletons. Sequencing used naive CD4+ T cells sorted from blood. Subset specified: CD45RA+ positively selected. These TCRs come from a man younger than 35 in good health.

This rearrangement joins TRBV2 to TRBJ2-3; perhaps TRBD2 as D (6 bases). The germline V gene has CDR1 SNHLY and CDR2 FYNNEI. This CDR3 is 13 amino acids long. V shed 8 bases and J shed 1 base, with 10 bases lying between them. The CDR3 DNA follows: TGTGCCAGCGCCCCGGGGGGCACAGATACGCAGTATTTT. Protein: CASAPGGTDTQYF.

This chain uses TRBV11-3 with TRBJ1-1; no definite D call. The CDR3 spans 13 residues. Germline values: CDR1 SGHNT, CDR2 YENEEA. Deletions cut 8 bases from V and 2 bases from J, with 12 bases between. For the CDR3, the DNA is TGTGCCAGCTCCCGCAGAGAAAACACTGAAGCTTTCTTT. It translates to CASSRRENTEAFF. The full variable domain, with the rest looked up from reference TRBV11-3 and TRBJ1-1, is EAGVVQSPRYKIIEKKQPVAFWCNPISGHNTLYWYLQNLGQGPELLIRYENEEAVDDSQLPKDRFSAERLKGVDSTLKIQPAELGDSAVYLCASSRRENTEAFFGQGTRLTVV.

The genes are TRBV30 and TRBJ1-1, with 9 bases aligning to TRBD1. The CDR3 is 14 amino acids. After removal of 3 bases from V and 3 bases from J, the junction contained 5 bases not matched to a gene. Germline loops: CDR1 GTSNPN, CDR2 SVGIG (reference sequence). This CDR3 reads CAWRTGGGHTEAFF. In DNA, the CDR3 is TGTGCCTGGAGAACAGGGGGCGGGCACACTGAAGCTTTCTTT.

The genes are TRBV4-3 and TRBJ1-1, with D possibly matching TRBD1 (6 bases). The V end lost 5 bases, the J end lost 8 bases, and 12 bases lay between the germline ends. Per the germline V gene, CDR1 is LGHNA and CDR2 is YSLEER. The CDR3 totals 12 residues. The CDR3 sequence is CASSMGGTEAFF. The CDR3 nucleotides read TGCGCCAGCAGCATGGGGGGGACAGAAGCTTTCTTT.

This clone has just one count. This sequence joins TRBV5-4 and TRBJ2-3, with 9 bases matching TRBD2. The germline V gene has CDR1 SGHNT and CDR2 YYREEE (reference sequence). Trimming at V came to 6 bases and at J to 1 base, leaving 3 bases not matched to a gene. The CDR3 is 14 amino acids. The CDR3 is CASMLAGGTDTQYF. DNA for the CDR3: TGTGCCAGCATGTTAGCGGGAGGCACAGATACGCAGTATTTT.

The chain employs TRBV6-6 and TRBJ1-6; 7 bases map to TRBD1. CDR1 and CDR2 from the germline V gene are MNHNY and SVGAGI (reference sequence). V lost 4 bases and J lost 9; bases outside the gene matches: 9. The CDR3 length is 15 residues. CDR3 region: CASSFGTEGASPLHF. CDR3 bases: TGTGCCAGCAGTTTTGGGACGGAGGGGGCTTCACCCCTCCACTTT.

The chain has TRBV5-1 and TRBJ2-3; D remains ambiguous. V lost 2 bases and J lost 5, with 12 bases in between. The CDR3 covers 14 residues. Germline V CDR1 and CDR2: SGHRS, YFSETQ. The DNA of the CDR3 is TGCGCCAGCAGCTTAGAGTTGGGCCTAGATACGCAGTATTTT. Translated, it gives CASSLELGLDTQYF.

The rearrangement links TRBV7-9 to TRBJ2-3, with D unresolved. The V end lost 4 bases, the J end lost 0 bases, and 14 bases lay between the germline ends. In germline, CDR1 is SEHNR, CDR2 FQNEAQ (reference sequence). The CDR3 sequence is 16 residues long. For the CDR3, the DNA is TGTGCCAGCAGCTCGGACCGACCATCTAGCACAGATACGCAGTATTTT. Amino acids: CASSSDRPSSTDTQYF.

V and J are TRBV4-1 and TRBJ2-3; possibly TRBD1 or TRBD2 for D (6 bases each). The germline gives CDR1 MGHRA, CDR2 YSYEKL. Trimming stripped 1 base from V and 5 bases from J, with 16 bases between. The CDR3 consists of 16 residues. The CDR3 here is CASSQGVTGAGDTQYF. Here the CDR3 DNA reads TGCGCCAGCAGCCAAGGAGTGACGGGGGCGGGAGATACGCAGTATTTT.

The table lists this clone with a count of one. The same CDR3 arises from other DNA sequences in this sample as well. The J gene is TRBJ2-7, the V gene TRBV19; perhaps TRBD1 as D (6 bases). This CDR3 region has 11 residues. The germline gives CDR1 LNHDA, CDR2 SQIVND (reference sequence). V was clipped by 5 bases and J by 4 bases, with 6 bases between them. The CDR3 spells CASSDRYEQYF. In nucleotides, the CDR3 is TGTGCCAGTAGTGACAGGTACGAGCAGTACTTC.

V usage is TRBV5-1 and J usage is TRBJ2-2; D might be TRBD1 (7 bases). With 4 bases removed from V and 4 bases from J, the gap between germline ends came to 17 bases. The germline V gene has CDR1 SGHRS and CDR2 YFSETQ. CDR3 length: 16 amino acids. CDR3 sequence reads: CASSERETGSTGELFF. In DNA, the CDR3 is TGCGCCAGCAGCGAACGGGAGACAGGGAGCACCGGGGAGCTGTTTTTT.

This chain's CDR3 is CASGPGSGANVLTF. CDR3 sequence (DNA): TGTGCCAGCGGCCCCGGGTCTGGGGCCAACGTCCTGACTTTC. This rearrangement joins TRBV10-3 to TRBJ2-6, with unresolved D. Per germline, CDR1 ENHRY and CDR2 SYGVKD. V was trimmed by 10 bases and J by 1 base, leaving 11 bases between them. The CDR3 covers 14 residues.

V and J are TRBV5-2 and TRBJ2-3; the table's D call, TRBD1, has no DNA check behind it. TRBV5-2 is noted as a pseudogene. The CDR3 spans 16 residues. CDR3 protein: CASSPLGTVVTDTQYF. The CDR3 coding sequence is TGTGCCAGCAGCCCTTTGGGGACAGTTGTCACAGATACGCAGTATTTT.

The V and J genes are TRBV5-4 and TRBJ2-2; 8 bases match TRBD2. The V and J ends lost 1 base and 3 bases, in that order; junction bases with no gene match: 2. Germline V lookup: CDR1 SGHNT, CDR2 YYREEE (reference sequence). The CDR3 spans 15 residues. The CDR3 nucleotides are TGTGCCAGCAGCTTGATGGGACTAGACACCGGGGAGCTGTTTTTT. The encoded protein is CASSLMGLDTGELFF.

The V and J genes are TRBV5-1 and TRBJ1-2; the D gene is possibly TRBD1 (6 bases). V dropped 7 bases and J dropped 8 bases, with 15 bases sitting between them. The germline gives CDR1 SGHRS, CDR2 YFSETQ. This CDR3 is 12 amino acids long. The CDR3 region has the DNA TGCGCCAGCTCGACAGGAACGGGGGGCTACACCTTC. Its translation is CASSTGTGGYTF.

This clone turned up a few times. This chain uses TRBV9 with TRBJ2-3, with 13 bases matching TRBD2. V lost 6 bases and J lost 1; bases outside the gene matches: 14. In germline, CDR1 is SGDLS, CDR2 YYNGEE. The CDR3 covers 19 residues. CDR3: CASTETGGLAGSGTDTQYF. The CDR3 bases are TGTGCCAGCACCGAAACGGGGGGACTAGCGGGATCCGGCACAGATACGCAGTATTTT.

The chain couples TRBV27 to TRBJ2-3, with 8 bases that match TRBD1. J was trimmed by 3 bases and V by 3 bases; bases with no gene match: 8. Germline V CDR1 and CDR2: MNHEY, SMNVEV (reference sequence). This CDR3 is 16 amino acids long. CDR3: CASSFGQGGWTDTQYF. The CDR3 DNA reads TGTGCCAGCAGTTTCGGACAGGGAGGTTGGACAGATACGCAGTATTTT.

A remark on this clone: This may be a read error: a much more frequent sequence differs by one nucleotide. The V and J genes are TRBV6-1 and TRBJ1-1; maybe TRBD1 (5 bases). V lost 6 bases to trimming and J lost 0 bases, with 8 bases between them. Germline CDR1 MNHNS, CDR2 SASEGT. CDR3 length equals 13 residues. The CDR3 sequence is CASSLQVNTEAFF. The CDR3 DNA follows: TGTGCCAGCAGCCTACAGGTGAACACTGAAGCTTTCTTT.

Remarks on this clone: Compared with germline, one end of the junction differs, possibly owing to a read error. This chain uses TRBV5-1 with TRBJ1-6; unclear D gene. The CDR3 is made up of 13 amino acids. CDR1 and CDR2 (germline): SGHRS, YFSETQ. CDR3 sequence reads: CASSFQEHSPLHF. The CDR3 region has the DNA TGCGCCAGCAGCTTTCAGGAGCATTCTCCCCTCCACTTT.

The chain employs TRBV10-3 and TRBJ2-5; D remains unclear. Trimming removed 2 bases from V and 1 base from J, with 17 bases in between. Germline CDR1 is ENHRY and CDR2 is SYGVKD. CDR3 length: 17 residues. The CDR3 DNA reads TGTGCCATCAGTGAGACTACCTCCGGGCCAACCCAAGAGACCCAGTACTTC. Its translation: CAISETTSGPTQETQYF.

The rearrangement joins TRBV2 to TRBJ2-7; D may be TRBD2 (6 bases). The CDR3 loop spans 14 amino acids. Germline-derived CDR1 and CDR2 are SNHLY and FYNNEI. V gave up 7 bases and J gave up 0 bases, with 13 bases separating them. The CDR3 is CASIVTGSSYEQYF. The CDR3 region has the DNA TGTGCCAGCATTGTAACCGGGAGCTCCTACGAGCAGTACTTC. Supplemented by reference TRBV2 and TRBJ2-7, the full variable domain reads EPEVTQTPSHQVTQMGQEVILRCVPISNHLYFYWYRQILGQKVEFLVSFYNNEISEKSEIFDDQFSVERPDGSNFTLKIRSTKLEDSAMYFCASIVTGSSYEQYFGPGTRLTVT.

The V call is TRBV5-1, the J call TRBJ2-7, with D unresolved. CDR1 and CDR2 (germline): SGHRS, YFSETQ. The CDR3 runs to 14 residues. V shed 0 bases and J shed 3 bases, with 10 bases lying between them. As DNA, the CDR3 is TGCGCCAGCAGCTTGGGCCGATTCTACTACGAGCAGTACTTC. Amino acid sequence: CASSLGRFYYEQYF.

This chain uses TRBV7-9 with TRBJ2-2; D possibly corresponds to TRBD1 (5 bases). The V end was cut by 11 bases, the J end by 3 bases, with 13 bases between. The length of the CDR3 is 13 residues. In germline, CDR1 is SEHNR, CDR2 FQNEAQ (reference sequence). The CDR3 sequence: CAGSRGYTGELFF. The DNA of the CDR3 is TGTGCCGGTAGTAGGGGCTACACCGGGGAGCTGTTTTTT. The variable domain in full, completed from reference TRBV7-9 and TRBJ2-2, reads DTGVSQNPRHKITKRGQNVTFRCDPISEHNRLYWYRQTLGQGPEFLTYFQNEAQLEKSRLLSDRFSAERPKGSFSTLEIQRTEQGDSAMYLCAGSRGYTGELFFGEGSRLTVL.

The chain combines TRBV6-6 with TRBJ2-3; D ambiguous. The CDR3 is 14 amino acids. Germline CDR1 is MNHNY and CDR2 is SVGAGI (reference sequence). V lost 10 bases and J 0 bases, leaving 14 bases between the germline ends. The CDR3 nucleotides are TGTGCCACAGCCCCGGGTAGTAGCACAGATACGCAGTATTTT. Protein: CATAPGSSTDTQYF.

The chain links TRBV5-4 to TRBJ2-5; D remains unclear. Germline loops: CDR1 SGHNT, CDR2 YYREEE (reference sequence). The CDR3 extends over 14 amino acids. The V gene lost 1 base and the J gene lost 1 base, with 8 bases spanning the gap. The CDR3 bases are TGTGCCAGCAGCTTGCGCCCGCCCCAAGAGACCCAGTACTTC. Translated: CASSLRPPQETQYF.

The chain joins TRBV6-5 to TRBJ2-1; 13 bases map to TRBD2. With 2 bases clipped from V and 12 bases from J, the junction kept 7 bases outside the gene matches. Germline values: CDR1 MNHEY, CDR2 SVGAGI. The CDR3 length is 15 residues. The CDR3 loop is CASSYQGLAGTVQFF. CDR3 bases: TGTGCCAGCAGTTACCAGGGACTAGCGGGAACAGTGCAGTTCTTC.

The V gene is TRBV5-1, the J gene TRBJ2-7; no clear D gene. The V gene's germline CDR1 is SGHRS and CDR2 YFSETQ. CDR3 length: 15 residues. Trimming took off 7 bases at V and 1 base at J, with 18 bases between the two ends. CDR3 in DNA: TGCGCCAGCCAGCCGATGGACGGCCTTTCCTACGAGCAGTACTTC. This encodes CASQPMDGLSYEQYF.

There are many counts of this clone. Different DNA sequences within this sample yield the same CDR3. This rearrangement joins TRBV29-1 to TRBJ1-4; 8 bases are shared with TRBD1. V lost 0 bases, J lost 8 bases, and 2 bases stayed unmatched. The CDR3 runs to 13 residues. Germline values: CDR1 SQVTM, CDR2 ANQGSEA. CDR3 nucleotide sequence: TGCAGCGTTGAAGACAGGGGGCGGGAAAAACTGTTTTTT. Amino acids: CSVEDRGREKLFF.